This is a list of T cell receptor beta chains from one sample in a study of OX40 agonist ivuxolimab in advanced cancers. The method was immunoSEQ multiplex PCR; TCRdb's version includes in-frame clones alone and lacks a portion of them. The sample consists of tens of thousands of clones, 89% of them appearing once. The material was CD4+ or CD8+ T cells sorted from blood, obtained in a trial of the OX40 agonist ivuxolimab. These receptors were collected from an adult with an advanced solid tumor such as melanoma, head and neck, liver or kidney cancer. Both conserved end residues are part of each CDR3. The D gene is left open where the match is weak. Size is omitted from some rows. Given values are once, few, many or a class for expanded clones.

d_call: -
j_call: TRBJ1-5
clone_size: -
v_call: TRBV12-5
cdr3_aa: CASGLVTGNQPQHF
cdr3_nt: TGTGCTAGTGGTTTGGTAACGGGCAATCAGCCCCAGCATTTT

d_call: -
j_call: TRBJ2-1
clone_size: -
v_call: TRBV21-1
cdr3_aa: CASSKIRPTVLSYNEQFF
cdr3_nt: TGTGCCAGCAGCAAAATCCGCCCGACGGTCCTTTCCTACAATGAGCAGTTCTTC

d_call: -
j_call: TRBJ2-7
clone_size: -
v_call: TRBV9
cdr3_aa: CASSYSIAYEQYF
cdr3_nt: TGTGCCAGCAGTTACTCGATAGCCTACGAGCAGTACTTC

d_call: -
j_call: TRBJ2-7
clone_size: few
v_call: TRBV7-9
cdr3_aa: CASSLVFGRNSYEQYF
cdr3_nt: TGTGCCAGCAGCTTAGTCTTCGGGCGGAACTCCTACGAGCAGTACTTC

d_call: TRBD1
j_call: TRBJ1-2
clone_size: few
v_call: TRBV6-5
cdr3_aa: CASSPQTGATYGYTF
cdr3_nt: TGTGCCAGCAGTCCCCAGACAGGGGCAACCTATGGCTACACCTTC

d_call: TRBD1
j_call: TRBJ2-5
clone_size: -
v_call: TRBV7-2
cdr3_aa: CASSPDRDPASETQYF
cdr3_nt: TGTGCCAGCAGCCCAGACAGGGACCCTGCTTCGGAGACCCAGTACTTC

d_call: TRBD1
j_call: TRBJ1-4
clone_size: -
v_call: TRBV29-1
cdr3_aa: CSVAGQGGEKLFF
cdr3_nt: TGCAGCGTCGCTGGGCAGGGGGGGGAAAAACTGTTTTTT

d_call: -
j_call: TRBJ2-7
clone_size: -
v_call: TRBV19
cdr3_aa: CASSIATGDPYEQYF
cdr3_nt: TGTGCCAGTAGTATCGCGACAGGTGATCCCTACGAGCAGTACTTC

d_call: -
j_call: TRBJ2-7
clone_size: -
v_call: TRBV21-1
cdr3_aa: CASSKRDRAYEQYF
cdr3_nt: TGTGCCAGCAGCAAACGGGACAGGGCTTATGAGCAGTACTTC

d_call: -
j_call: TRBJ2-2
clone_size: -
v_call: TRBV4-3
cdr3_aa: CASSPVWGELFF
cdr3_nt: TGCGCCAGCAGCCCGGTGTGGGGGGAGCTGTTTTTT

d_call: TRBD1
j_call: TRBJ2-7
clone_size: -
v_call: TRBV6-5
cdr3_aa: CASSSDRAGYEQYF
cdr3_nt: TGTGCCAGCAGCTCTGACAGGGCTGGCTACGAGCAGTACTTC

d_call: TRBD2
j_call: TRBJ2-7
clone_size: -
v_call: TRBV7-2
cdr3_aa: CASSPLRGGASEQYF
cdr3_nt: TGTGCCAGCAGCCCCCTCCGCGGGGGGGCGTCCGAGCAGTACTTC

d_call: -
j_call: TRBJ2-1
clone_size: -
v_call: TRBV6-6
cdr3_aa: CASSYGQGMVDEQFF
cdr3_nt: TGTGCCAGCAGTTACGGTCAGGGGATGGTCGATGAGCAGTTCTTC

d_call: TRBD2
j_call: TRBJ2-1
clone_size: -
v_call: TRBV5-1
cdr3_aa: CASSRTSGIVEQFF
cdr3_nt: TGCGCCAGCAGCCGGACTAGCGGGATTGTTGAGCAGTTCTTC

d_call: -
j_call: TRBJ2-7
clone_size: once
v_call: TRBV7-2
cdr3_aa: CASSLSGYEQYF
cdr3_nt: TGTGCCAGCAGCTTATCGGGCTACGAGCAGTACTTC

d_call: -
j_call: TRBJ2-1
clone_size: -
v_call: TRBV18
cdr3_aa: CASSPSYNEQFF
cdr3_nt: TGTGCCAGCTCACCAAGCTACAATGAGCAGTTCTTC

d_call: -
j_call: TRBJ2-7
clone_size: -
v_call: TRBV11-3
cdr3_aa: CASSSRARSYEQYF
cdr3_nt: TGTGCCAGCAGCTCAAGGGCCCGCTCCTACGAGCAGTACTTC

d_call: TRBD1
j_call: TRBJ1-1
clone_size: few
v_call: TRBV30
cdr3_aa: CAWGTGEGTEAFF
cdr3_nt: TGTGCCTGGGGTACAGGGGAAGGTACTGAAGCTTTCTTT

d_call: TRBD1
j_call: TRBJ1-6
clone_size: -
v_call: TRBV7-9
cdr3_aa: CASSLETGLRDSPLHF
cdr3_nt: TGTGCCAGCAGCTTGGAGACAGGGTTGAGGGATTCACCCCTCCACTTT

d_call: TRBD2
j_call: TRBJ2-7
clone_size: -
v_call: TRBV7-9
cdr3_aa: CASSPSTSGALGNSYEQYF
cdr3_nt: TGTGCCAGCAGCCCGTCGACTAGCGGGGCCCTCGGGAACTCCTACGAGCAGTACTTC

d_call: -
j_call: TRBJ2-7
clone_size: once
v_call: TRBV19
cdr3_aa: CASSAPGPHYSYEQYF
cdr3_nt: TGTGCCAGTAGTGCGCCGGGACCTCATTATAGCTACGAGCAGTACTTC

d_call: -
j_call: TRBJ1-1
clone_size: -
v_call: TRBV7-9
cdr3_aa: CASSLVQLRVPEAFF
cdr3_nt: TGTGCCAGCAGCTTAGTGCAGTTACGAGTTCCTGAAGCTTTCTTT

d_call: -
j_call: TRBJ1-6
clone_size: once
v_call: TRBV29-1
cdr3_aa: CSVATGINSPLHF
cdr3_nt: TGCAGCGTTGCCACAGGGATTAATTCACCCCTCCACTTT

d_call: -
j_call: TRBJ2-1
clone_size: few
v_call: TRBV7-9
cdr3_aa: CASSPRPGGTNEQFF
cdr3_nt: TGTGCCAGCAGCCCCCGGCCAGGGGGGACCAATGAGCAGTTCTTC